This T cell receptor beta chain is drawn from a study of sequential checkpoint blockade in melanoma. For the study at large: First-line arms were nivolumab then ipilimumab, or the reverse, randomized 1:1.

Using immunoSEQ multiplex PCR, the repertoire was profiled, and TCRdb retains in-frame clones only, with some absent. The table lists 15,000 to 20,000 clones, just under 75% of them singletons. The CDR3 totals 16 residues. The germline gives CDR1 SGHRS, CDR2 YFSETQ. J lost 4 bases, V lost 3 bases, and 11 bases had no gene match. Treatment indicated: randomized to nivolumab then ipilimumab (arm A) or the reverse (arm B). Live CD3+CD8+ CD19− CD56− cells were sorted from PBMCs. The genes are TRBV5-1 and TRBJ2-5; 8 bases line up with TRBD1. This TCR came from a human donor with melanoma. The sample was CD8+ T cells sorted from blood (inferred from file names), taken from a patient given nivolumab and ipilimumab in sequence. CDR3 bases: TGCGCCAGCAGCTCAGACAGGGGACCCTCCACAGAGACCCAGTACTTC. This sequence encodes CASSSDRGPSTETQYF. The full variable domain, rest sourced from reference TRBV5-1 and TRBJ2-5, is KAGVTQTPRYLIKTRGQQVTLSCSPISGHRSVSWYQQTPGQGLQFLFEYFSETQRNKGNFPGRFSGRQFSNSRSEMNVSTLELGDSALYLCASSSDRGPSTETQYFGPGTRLLVL.